Shown below are 24 T cell receptor beta chains from a single sample sequenced in a study of T-cell memory formation after mild COVID-19. One entry per CDR3 protein results from TCRdb running MiXCR on the 5' RACE reads. Found here are around 250,000 distinct CDR3 sequences, 15% to 19% of them singletons; the top ten hold 2% to 2.5%. The sequencing sample was made of PBMCs or a T cell subset sorted from them (not recorded which). These TCRs come from an adult woman who had mild COVID-19 (a few samples of this study predate the infection). Cell type and time point are not known.

V usage is TRBV12-3 or TRBV12-4 and J usage is TRBJ2-1, with TRBD2 matching 8 bases. The CDR3 is 13 residues long. J was trimmed by 10 bases and V by 5 bases; bases with no gene match: 7. The CDR3 bases are TGTGCCAGCAGTCGCCTAGCGGGCAGCGAGCAGTTCTTC. Its protein product is CASSRLAGSEQFF.

The chain couples TRBV7-9 to TRBJ2-7; tentatively, D is TRBD2 (6 bases). The V and J ends lost 2 bases and 4 bases respectively, with 24 bases between them. This CDR3 spans 18 amino acids. CDR1 and CDR2 (germline): SEHNR, FQNEAQ (reference sequence). CDR3 region: CASSLWTPKGGNSYEQYF. CDR3 coding DNA: TGTGCCAGCAGCTTATGGACCCCGAAGGGCGGGAATAGTTACGAGCAGTACTTC. Full variable domain (rest looked up from reference TRBV7-9 and TRBJ2-7): DTGVSQNPRHKITKRGQNVTFRCDPISEHNRLYWYRQTLGQGPEFLTYFQNEAQLEKSRLLSDRFSAERPKGSFSTLEIQRTEQGDSAMYLCASSLWTPKGGNSYEQYFGPGTRLTVT.

This clonotype has ten or more counts. V usage is TRBV24-1 and J usage is TRBJ2-1; 7 positions agree with TRBD2. This CDR3 spans 14 amino acids. The germline V gene has CDR1 KGHDR and CDR2 SFDVKD. Trimming cost V 9 bases and J 0 bases; bases outside gene matches: 4. This CDR3 is CATRLALSYNEQFF. CDR3 coding DNA: TGTGCCACCCGACTAGCCCTCTCCTACAATGAGCAGTTCTTC.

V gene TRBV5-1 combines with J gene TRBJ2-6, with TRBD1 matching 9 bases. Losses at the gene ends were 0 bases for V and 0 bases for J; bases not matched to a gene: 7. The CDR3 runs 19 residues. Germline V gene data show CDR1 as SGHRS and CDR2 as YFSETQ. For the CDR3, the DNA is TGCGCCAGCAGCTTGGTGGGACAGGGAACCCACTCTGGGGCCAACGTCCTGACTTTC. As protein: CASSLVGQGTHSGANVLTF.

This clonotype has only a few counts. The chain carries TRBV30 and TRBJ1-6; no reliable D call. The CDR3 covers 16 residues. Looked up from germline, CDR1 is GTSNPN and CDR2 is SVGIG (reference sequence). V was trimmed by 2 bases and J by 7 bases, leaving 18 bases between them. The chain's CDR3 is CAWSPLTGFENSPLHF. The CDR3 coding sequence is TGTGCCTGGAGTCCACTCACGGGGTTCGAAAATTCACCCCTCCACTTT.

This clonotype was detected a few times. One end of the junction is discordant with germline, which a read error may explain. The J gene is TRBJ1-1, the V gene TRBV2; D is undetermined. CDR3 length: 13 residues. CDR1 is SNHLY, CDR2 FYNNEI, per germline. The CDR3 DNA sequence: TGTGCCAGCAGGGAAGACTGGAACACTGAAGCTTTCTTT. Its translation: CASREDWNTEAFF.

For the CDR3, the DNA is TGCAGCGTTTGGATGGGTGGGTCCTACGAGCAGTACTTC. It encodes CSVWMGGSYEQYF. This sequence joins TRBV29-1 and TRBJ2-7; D is uncertain. CDR1 is SQVTM and CDR2 is ANQGSEA in the germline V gene. The CDR3 totals 13 residues. V gave up 5 bases and J gave up 1 base, with 12 bases separating them.

This clonotype showed up many times. The chain joins TRBV12-3 or TRBV12-4 to TRBJ2-4; 7 bases agree with TRBD1. V lost 1 base to trimming and J lost 9 bases; unmatched junction nucleotides: 6. The CDR3 extends over 14 amino acids. The CDR3: CASSLEGASRIQYF. In DNA, the CDR3 is TGTGCCAGCAGTTTAGAGGGGGCCTCGCGCATTCAGTACTTC.

This clonotype was recorded many times. This chain links TRBV6-1 with TRBJ2-3; D is ambiguous. Looked up from germline, CDR1 is MNHNS and CDR2 is SASEGT. V gave up 2 bases and J gave up 2 bases, with 8 bases separating them. The CDR3 loop spans 14 amino acids. The CDR3 sequence is CASSERVTTDTQYF. CDR3 sequence (DNA): TGTGCCAGCAGTGAACGGGTGACCACAGATACGCAGTATTTT.

This clonotype was detected only a few times. V and J are TRBV7-2 and TRBJ2-3; D is tentatively TRBD1 or TRBD2 (7 bases each). This CDR3 spans 18 amino acids. Per germline, CDR1 SGHTA and CDR2 FQGNSA. The germline V and J ends were trimmed by 4 bases and 0 bases, with 20 bases remaining between them. In DNA form, the CDR3 reads TGTGCCAGCAGCTCAGGGGGGGCAGCGGCAGTTAGCACAGATACGCAGTATTTT. It is translated as CASSSGGAAAVSTDTQYF.

The rearrangement links TRBV4-1 to TRBJ1-1, with TRBD1 identical over 7 bases. The CDR3 has 17 residues. Germline V CDR1 and CDR2: MGHRA, YSYEKL. V lost 0 bases to trimming and J lost 10 bases; unmatched junction nucleotides: 17. Here the CDR3 DNA reads TGCGCCAGCAGCCAAGATCCTTTTCCTACAGGGGATCAGGGAGCTTTCTTT. Its translation is CASSQDPFPTGDQGAFF.

This clonotype has a handful of counts. The chain recombines TRBV2 with TRBJ1-5; a possible D gene is TRBD1 (5 bases). Germline V gene lookup returns CDR1 SNHLY and CDR2 FYNNEI. The V end lost 6 bases, the J end lost 4 bases, and 16 bases lay between the germline ends. This CDR3 has 15 amino acids. The CDR3 sequence: CASSLSNRGNQPQHF. CDR3 nucleotides: TGTGCCAGCAGCTTAAGTAATAGGGGAAATCAGCCCCAGCATTTT.

In its sample, this clonotype was seen a few times. The J gene is TRBJ2-1, the V gene TRBV9; 13 bases agree with TRBD2. Per the germline V gene, CDR1 is SGDLS and CDR2 is YYNGEE. The CDR3 length is 16 residues. V dropped 1 base and J dropped 4; count of bases not matched to a gene: 2. CDR3 amino acids: CASSVTSGGAYNEQFF. CDR3 bases: TGTGCCAGCAGCGTAACTAGCGGGGGGGCTTACAATGAGCAGTTCTTC.

V usage is TRBV28 and J usage is TRBJ2-2, with 8 bases matching TRBD1. This CDR3 comprises 16 residues. With V trimmed by 6 bases and J by 1 base, 7 bases remained unmatched. Germline lookup yields CDR1 MDHEN and CDR2 SYDVKM. CDR3 DNA: TGTGCCAGCAGAATTACCGGGACAGGGAACACCGGGGAGCTGTTTTTT. It encodes CASRITGTGNTGELFF.

This clonotype was found a few times. The V and J genes are TRBV2 and TRBJ1-4; D uncertain. Germline V gene lookup returns CDR1 SNHLY and CDR2 FYNNEI. The V end was cut by 4 bases, the J end by 6 bases, with 18 bases between. The CDR3 has 16 residues. For the CDR3, the DNA is TGTGCCAGCAGTGGAGCTGGTAGGGTTGCTGATGAAAAACTGTTTTTT. Translated, it gives CASSGAGRVADEKLFF.

This chain joins TRBV7-9 and TRBJ2-7; 8 nucleotides line up with TRBD1. The CDR3 totals 16 residues. The germline V gene has CDR1 SEHNR and CDR2 FQNEAQ (reference sequence). The V and J ends lost 4 bases and 0 bases, in that order; junction bases with no gene match: 8. CDR3 sequence (DNA): TGTGCCAGCAGCTCGGGTGGACAGGGCAGCTCCTACGAGCAGTACTTC. It is translated as CASSSGGQGSSYEQYF.

This chain connects TRBV24-1 to TRBJ2-2; 8 nucleotides match TRBD1. The ends lost 10 bases at V and 5 bases at J; junction bases unmatched: 5. Germline values: CDR1 KGHDR, CDR2 SFDVKD. The CDR3 extends over 13 amino acids. CDR3 DNA: TGTGCCACGGACAGGGAAGGGACCGGGGAGCTGTTTTTT. Its protein is CATDREGTGELFF.

The table lists this clonotype with many counts. The chain employs TRBV27 and TRBJ2-2; 7 nucleotides match TRBD1. The CDR3 contains 16 residues. The J segment lost 0 bases and the V segment lost 5 bases, leaving 6 bases of the junction unmatched. CDR1 MNHEY and CDR2 SMNVEV come from the germline V gene (reference sequence). CDR3 protein: CASSDRAGTNTGELFF. The CDR3 DNA follows: TGTGCCAGCAGTGACAGGGCTGGTACGAACACCGGGGAGCTGTTTTTT.

This clonotype was seen a handful of times. The chain's CDR3 is CASSLSSTLTYGYTF. As DNA, the CDR3 is TGTGCCAGCAGCTTGTCCTCTACCCTAACCTATGGCTACACCTTC. The chain combines TRBV5-4 with TRBJ1-2; D remains unclear. The CDR3 is 15 residues long. V lost 1 base to trimming and J lost 4 bases, with 14 bases between them. CDR1 is SGHNT and CDR2 is YYREEE in the germline V gene (reference sequence).

This chain uses TRBV20-1 with TRBJ2-1; D is perhaps TRBD2 (6 bases). This CDR3 has 12 residues. Deletions cut 1 base from V and 15 bases from J, with 16 bases between. CDR1 is DFQATT and CDR2 is SNEGSKA in the germline V gene (reference sequence). The CDR3 DNA reads TGCAGTGCTAGAGGGTCCGGGGGTACGGGGTTCTTC. It yields the protein CSARGSGGTGFF.

This clonotype was picked up many times. The genes are TRBV12-3 or TRBV12-4 and TRBJ2-3, with TRBD2 as a possible D gene (6 bases). The CDR3 is 13 residues long. V lost 8 bases and J lost 5, with 14 bases in between. In DNA, the CDR3 is TGTGCCAGCGCTTTGACTAGACTAGATACGCAGTATTTT. It is translated as CASALTRLDTQYF.

The chain is built from TRBV6-6 and TRBJ2-7; tentatively, D is TRBD2 (5 bases). Per the germline V gene, CDR1 is MNHNY and CDR2 is SVGAGI (reference sequence). The V gene lost 5 bases and the J gene lost 2 bases, with 13 bases spanning the gap. The CDR3 is 14 amino acids. Here the CDR3 DNA reads TGTGCCAGCAGTCCATCGGACGGGGCCTACGAGCAGTACTTC. Protein product: CASSPSDGAYEQYF.

The V and J genes are TRBV12-3 or TRBV12-4 and TRBJ1-1; no clear D gene. CDR3 length: 14 amino acids. V lost 3 bases to trimming and J lost 11 bases, with 19 bases between them. CDR3 sequence (DNA): TGTGCCAGCAGTTTGGGTTCGTCCGGTCATATGGCTTTCTTT. Translating gives CASSLGSSGHMAFF.

As DNA, the CDR3 is TGTGCCAGCAGCTCCCGGGGGACGGGCCCCTACGAGCAGTACTTC. Its protein product is CASSSRGTGPYEQYF. The J gene is TRBJ2-7, the V gene TRBV5-5, with a tentative D call TRBD2 (6 bases). CDR1 and CDR2 (germline): SGHKS, YYEKEE (reference sequence). The CDR3 covers 15 residues. The ends were cut back, 3 bases at V and 2 bases at J, with 15 bases in the middle. Using reference TRBV5-5 and TRBJ2-7 for the parts outside the CDR3, the full variable domain is DAGVTQSPTHLIKTRGQQVTLRCSPISGHKSVSWYQQVLGQGPQFIFQYYEKEERGRGNFPDRFSARQFPNYSSELNVNALLLGDSALYLCASSSRGTGPYEQYFGPGTRLTVT.